This T cell receptor (beta chain) was identified in a study of T cells expressing NK-cell markers. The CDR3 runs to 15 residues. CDR1 and CDR2 from the germline V gene are DFQATT and SNEGSKA (reference sequence). TCRdb processed the 5' RACE reads again and assigns one entry to each CDR3 protein, with no DNA. The table gives hundreds of thousands of distinct CDR3 sequences; the top ten clones make up approximately 7% of it. The sequencing sample was made of blood T cells: a sorted CD56 or NKG2C T cell subset, CD4+ or CD8+ T cells, or bulk PBMC T cells (not recorded which). This clonotype originated in a woman aged 18-70 years in good health. The chain combines TRBV20-1 with TRBJ2-3. CDR3 in amino acids: CSASSVSSNTDTQYF.